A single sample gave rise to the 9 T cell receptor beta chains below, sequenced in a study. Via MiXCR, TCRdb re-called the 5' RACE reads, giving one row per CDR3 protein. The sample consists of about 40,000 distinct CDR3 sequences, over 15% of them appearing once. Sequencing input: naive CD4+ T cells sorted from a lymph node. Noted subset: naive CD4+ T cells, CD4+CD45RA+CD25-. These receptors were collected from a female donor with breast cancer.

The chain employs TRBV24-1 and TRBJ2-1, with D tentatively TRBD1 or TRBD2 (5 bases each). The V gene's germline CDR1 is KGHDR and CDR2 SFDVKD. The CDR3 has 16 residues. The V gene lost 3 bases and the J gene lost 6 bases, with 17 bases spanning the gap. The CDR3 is CATSDPGTPRPNEQFF. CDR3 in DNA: TGTGCCACCAGTGATCCCGGGACCCCTCGGCCCAATGAGCAGTTCTTC.

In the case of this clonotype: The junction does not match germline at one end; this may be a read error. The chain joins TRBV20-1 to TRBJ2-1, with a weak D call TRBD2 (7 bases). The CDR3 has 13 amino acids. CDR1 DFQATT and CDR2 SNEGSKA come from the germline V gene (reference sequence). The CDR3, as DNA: TGCGGTGCTAGGGGGGGACTCTACAATGAGCAGTTCTTC. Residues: CGARGGLYNEQFF.

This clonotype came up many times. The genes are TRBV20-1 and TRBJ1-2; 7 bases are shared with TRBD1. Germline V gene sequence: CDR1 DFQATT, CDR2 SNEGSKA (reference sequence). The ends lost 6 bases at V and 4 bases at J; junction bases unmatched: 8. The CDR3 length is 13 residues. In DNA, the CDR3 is TGCAGTGCCCCAGACAGGGTTCGCTATGGCTACACCTTC. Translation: CSAPDRVRYGYTF.

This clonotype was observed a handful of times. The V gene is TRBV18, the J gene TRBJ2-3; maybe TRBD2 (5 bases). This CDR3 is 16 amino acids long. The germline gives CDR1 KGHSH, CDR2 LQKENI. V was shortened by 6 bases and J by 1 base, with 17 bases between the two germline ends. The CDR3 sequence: CASSQWDSERTDTQYF. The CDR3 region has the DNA TGTGCCAGCTCCCAATGGGATAGCGAACGCACAGATACGCAGTATTTT. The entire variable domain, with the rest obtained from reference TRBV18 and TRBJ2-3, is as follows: NAGVMQNPRHLVRRRGQEARLRCSPMKGHSHVYWYRQLPEEGLKFMVYLQKENIIDESGMPKERFSAEFPKEGPSILRIQQVVRGDSAAYFCASSQWDSERTDTQYFGPGTRLTVL.

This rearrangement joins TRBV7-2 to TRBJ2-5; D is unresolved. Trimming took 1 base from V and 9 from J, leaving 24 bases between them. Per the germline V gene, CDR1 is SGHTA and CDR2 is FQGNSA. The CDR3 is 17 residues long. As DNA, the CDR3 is TGTGCCAGCAGCTTAGTTGGTCGAGCTCTCTCGCCCCGGGCCCAGTACTTC. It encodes CASSLVGRALSPRAQYF.

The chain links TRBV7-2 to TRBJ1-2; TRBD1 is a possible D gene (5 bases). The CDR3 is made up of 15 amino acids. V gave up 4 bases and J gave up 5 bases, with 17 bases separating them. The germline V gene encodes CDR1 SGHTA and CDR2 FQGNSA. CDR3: CASSCRDVESYGYTF. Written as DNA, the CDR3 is TGTGCCAGCAGCTGCCGGGACGTTGAATCTTATGGCTACACCTTC.

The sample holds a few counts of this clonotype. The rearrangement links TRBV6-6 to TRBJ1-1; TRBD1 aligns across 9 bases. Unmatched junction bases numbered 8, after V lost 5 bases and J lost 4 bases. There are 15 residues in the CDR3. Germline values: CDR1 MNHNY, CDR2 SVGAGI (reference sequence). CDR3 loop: CASSRIQGAGTEAFF. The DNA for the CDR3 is TGTGCCAGCAGTCGAATACAGGGGGCCGGCACTGAAGCTTTCTTT.

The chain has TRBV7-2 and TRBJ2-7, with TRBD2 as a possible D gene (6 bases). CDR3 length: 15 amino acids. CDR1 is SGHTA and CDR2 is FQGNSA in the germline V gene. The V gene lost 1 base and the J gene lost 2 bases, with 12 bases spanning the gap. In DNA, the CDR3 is TGTGCCAGCAGCTTAGAGCTAGCGAGCCCCTACGAGCAGTACTTC. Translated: CASSLELASPYEQYF.

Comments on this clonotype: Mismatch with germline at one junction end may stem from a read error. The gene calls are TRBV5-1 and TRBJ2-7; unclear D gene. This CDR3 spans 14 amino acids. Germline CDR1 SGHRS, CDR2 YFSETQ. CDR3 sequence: CASSLESISYVQYF. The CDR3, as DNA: TGCGCCAGCAGCTTGGAGAGCATATCCTACGTGCAGTACTTC.